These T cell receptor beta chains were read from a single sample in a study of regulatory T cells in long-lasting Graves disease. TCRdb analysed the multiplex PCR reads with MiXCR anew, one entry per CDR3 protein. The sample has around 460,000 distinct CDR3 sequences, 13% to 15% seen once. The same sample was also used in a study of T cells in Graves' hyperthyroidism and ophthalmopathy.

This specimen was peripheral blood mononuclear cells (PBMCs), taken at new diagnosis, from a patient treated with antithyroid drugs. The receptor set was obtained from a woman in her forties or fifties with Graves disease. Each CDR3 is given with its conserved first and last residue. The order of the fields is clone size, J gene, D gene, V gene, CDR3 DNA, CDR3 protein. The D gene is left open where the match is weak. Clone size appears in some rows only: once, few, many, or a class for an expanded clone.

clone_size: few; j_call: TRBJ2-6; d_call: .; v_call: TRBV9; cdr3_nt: TGTGCCAGCAGCGTTCACAAGCGGACCTCTGGGGCCAACGTCCTGACTTTC; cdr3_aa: CASSVHKRTSGANVLTF
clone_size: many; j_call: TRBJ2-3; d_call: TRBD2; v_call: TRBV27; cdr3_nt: TGTGCCAGCAGTTTCGGGCGGGGGAACACAGATACGCAGTATTTT; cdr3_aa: CASSFGRGNTDTQYF
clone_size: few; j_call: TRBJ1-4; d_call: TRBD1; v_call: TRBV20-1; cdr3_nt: TGCAGTGCTCCGACAGGGGTTACAACTAATGAAAAACTGTTTTTT; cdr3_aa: CSAPTGVTTNEKLFF
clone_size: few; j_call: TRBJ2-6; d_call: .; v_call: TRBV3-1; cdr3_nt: TGTGCCAGCAGCCAAGATTTTAACAGCCTCTCTGGGGCCAACGTCCTGACTTTC; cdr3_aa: CASSQDFNSLSGANVLTF
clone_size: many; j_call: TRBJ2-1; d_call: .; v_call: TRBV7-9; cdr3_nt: TGTGCCAGCAGCCCCCGACAGAGAGATTACAATGAGCAGTTCTTC; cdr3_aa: CASSPRQRDYNEQFF
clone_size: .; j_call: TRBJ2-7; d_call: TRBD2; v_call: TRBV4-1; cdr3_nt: TGCGCCAGCAGCCAGATAACTAGCGGGAGATCCTACGAGCAGTACTTC; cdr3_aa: CASSQITSGRSYEQYF
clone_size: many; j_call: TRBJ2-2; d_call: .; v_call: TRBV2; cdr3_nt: TGTGCCAGCAGTGATCAAGGGAACACCGGGGAGCTGTTTTTT; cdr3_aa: CASSDQGNTGELFF
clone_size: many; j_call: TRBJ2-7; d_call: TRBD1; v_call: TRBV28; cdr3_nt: TGTGCCAGCAGTTTATTCAGGGCAGGGGGCTACGAGCAGTACTTC; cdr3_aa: CASSLFRAGGYEQYF
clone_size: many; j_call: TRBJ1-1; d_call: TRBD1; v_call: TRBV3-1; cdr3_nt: TGTGCCAGCAGCCAATGGGCCCAGGGGGGCACTGAAGCTTTCTTT; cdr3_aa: CASSQWAQGGTEAFF
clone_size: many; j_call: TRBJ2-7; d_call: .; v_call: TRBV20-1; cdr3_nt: TGCAGTGCTAGAGATGGGGTAGTAGGAGAGCAGTACTTC; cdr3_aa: CSARDGVVGEQYF
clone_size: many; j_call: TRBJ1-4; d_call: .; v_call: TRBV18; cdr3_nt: TGTGCCAGCTCACCACCCGCGGGGGATAATGAAAAACTGTTTTTT; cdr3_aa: CASSPPAGDNEKLFF
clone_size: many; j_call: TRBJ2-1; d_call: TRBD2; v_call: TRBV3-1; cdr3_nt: TGTGCCAGCAGCCAAGCGGGAGGGCCGGGTGAGCAGTTCTTC; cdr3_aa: CASSQAGGPGEQFF
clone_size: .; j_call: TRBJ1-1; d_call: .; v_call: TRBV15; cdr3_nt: TGTGCCACCAGCAGAGGCTTTGGACAGCAGAACACTGAAGCTTTCTTT; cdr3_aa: CATSRGFGQQNTEAFF
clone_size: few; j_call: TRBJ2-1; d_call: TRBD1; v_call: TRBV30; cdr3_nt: TGTGCCGGGGGGACAGGGGGTGGAAATGAGCAGTTCTTC; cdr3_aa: CAGGTGGGNEQFF
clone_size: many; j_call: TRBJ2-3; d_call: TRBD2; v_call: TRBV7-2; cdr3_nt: TGTGCCAGCAGCTCGGGACTAGCCTACACAGATACGCAGTATTTT; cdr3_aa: CASSSGLAYTDTQYF
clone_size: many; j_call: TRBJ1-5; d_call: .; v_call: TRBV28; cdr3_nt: TGTGCCAGCAGTTTGTTTTATCAGCCCCAGCATTTT; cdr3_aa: CASSLFYQPQHF
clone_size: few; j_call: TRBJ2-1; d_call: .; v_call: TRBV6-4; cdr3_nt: TGTGCCAGCACACGGTGGACCTTGTTATTC; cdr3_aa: CASTRWTLLF
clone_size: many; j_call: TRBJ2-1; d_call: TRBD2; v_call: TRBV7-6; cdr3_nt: TGTGCCAGCAGCTCAGAGGCTAGCGGGAGTGGGGATGAGCAGTTCTTC; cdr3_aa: CASSSEASGSGDEQFF
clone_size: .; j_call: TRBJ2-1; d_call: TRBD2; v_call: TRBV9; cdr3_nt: TGTGCCAGCAGCGCTGAACCGGGACTAGCGGTCCCCCTGTTCTTC; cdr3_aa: CASSAEPGLAVPLFF
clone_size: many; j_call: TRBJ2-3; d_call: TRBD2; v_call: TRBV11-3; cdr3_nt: TGTGCCAGCAGCTTAGGACTAGCGCACACAGATACGCAGTATTTT; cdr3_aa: CASSLGLAHTDTQYF
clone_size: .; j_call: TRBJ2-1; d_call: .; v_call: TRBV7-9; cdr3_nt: TGTGCCAGCAGCCTGACAGGTTCCCCTTACAATGAGCAGTTCTTC; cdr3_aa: CASSLTGSPYNEQFF
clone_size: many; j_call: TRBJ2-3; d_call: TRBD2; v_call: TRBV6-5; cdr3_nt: TGTGCCAGCAGTTGGACTAGCGGGCCTAGCACAGATACGCAGTATTTT; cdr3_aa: CASSWTSGPSTDTQYF
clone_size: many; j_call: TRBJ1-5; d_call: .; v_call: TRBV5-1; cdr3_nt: TGCGCCAGCAGCCAACTGTCAGGGCAGCCCCAGCATTTT; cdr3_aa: CASSQLSGQPQHF
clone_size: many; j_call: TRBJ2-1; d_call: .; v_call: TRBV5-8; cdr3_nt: TGTGCCAGCAGCCTCAGAACGACCTACAATGAGCAGTTCTTC; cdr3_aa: CASSLRTTYNEQFF
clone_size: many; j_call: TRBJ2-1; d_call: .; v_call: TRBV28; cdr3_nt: TGTGCCAGCAGTTGGACGGACTCAGGCTCCTACAATGAGCAGTTCTTC; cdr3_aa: CASSWTDSGSYNEQFF
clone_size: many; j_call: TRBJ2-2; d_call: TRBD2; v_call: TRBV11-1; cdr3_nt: TGTGCCAGCAGCCGACGACTCCTAGCGGGAGGGAACACCGGGGAGCTGTTTTTT; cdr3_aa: CASSRRLLAGGNTGELFF
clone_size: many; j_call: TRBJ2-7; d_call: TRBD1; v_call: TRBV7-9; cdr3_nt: TGTGCCAGCAGCCCCGTGGGACAGGGAGAATACGAGCAGTACTTC; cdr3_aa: CASSPVGQGEYEQYF
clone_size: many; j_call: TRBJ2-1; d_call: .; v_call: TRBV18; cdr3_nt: TGTGCCAGCTCACCACCAAGTGGACCCAGCTCCTACAATGAGCAGTTCTTC; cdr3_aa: CASSPPSGPSSYNEQFF
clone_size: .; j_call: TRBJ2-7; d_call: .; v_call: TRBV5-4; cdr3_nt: TGTGCCAGCAGCCAGGGGCGTACGAGCTCCTACGAGCAGTACTTC; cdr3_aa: CASSQGRTSSYEQYF
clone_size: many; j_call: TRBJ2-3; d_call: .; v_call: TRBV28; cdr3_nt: TGTGCCAGCAGTTTTTGGGACACCTACCTCTCTAGCACAGATACGCAGTATTTT; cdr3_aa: CASSFWDTYLSSTDTQYF
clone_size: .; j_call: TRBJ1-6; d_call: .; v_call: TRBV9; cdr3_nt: TGTGCCAGCAGCGCCCGGACCGATAATTCACCCCTCCACTTT; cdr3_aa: CASSARTDNSPLHF
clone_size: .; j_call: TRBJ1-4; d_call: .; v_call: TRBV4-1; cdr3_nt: TGCGCCAGCAGCCATGGCAGGGCGGCTAATGAAAAACTGTTTTTT; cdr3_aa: CASSHGRAANEKLFF
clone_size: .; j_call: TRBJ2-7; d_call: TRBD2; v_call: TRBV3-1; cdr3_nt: TGTGCCAGCAGCCAAGACGGTGGCGGGAGTCCCCACGAGCAGTACTTC; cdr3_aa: CASSQDGGGSPHEQYF
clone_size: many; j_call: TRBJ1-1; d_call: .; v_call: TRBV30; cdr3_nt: TGTGCCTGGAGTATTACAGGGAGGACTGAAGCTTTCTTT; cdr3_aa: CAWSITGRTEAFF
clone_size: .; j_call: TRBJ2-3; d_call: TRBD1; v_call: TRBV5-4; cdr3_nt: TGTGCCAGCAGCTTGGGGTCAACCCTACAGGGGGCCACAGATACGCAGTATTTT; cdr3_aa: CASSLGSTLQGATDTQYF
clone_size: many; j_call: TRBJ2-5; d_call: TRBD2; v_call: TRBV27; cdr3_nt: TGTGCCAGCAGTTTATCTCTAGCGGGGATCCAAGAGACCCAGTACTTC; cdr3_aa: CASSLSLAGIQETQYF
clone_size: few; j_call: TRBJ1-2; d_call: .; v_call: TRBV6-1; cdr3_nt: TGTGCCAGCAGGGATGAAATTCGTCTCTATGGCTACACCTTC; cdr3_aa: CASRDEIRLYGYTF
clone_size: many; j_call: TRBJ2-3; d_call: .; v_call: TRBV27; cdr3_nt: TGTGCCAGCAGCCTAGGGGGGGCGCGTCGAACAGATACGCAGTATTTT; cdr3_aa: CASSLGGARRTDTQYF
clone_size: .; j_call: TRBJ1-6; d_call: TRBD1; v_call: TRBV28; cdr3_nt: TGTGCCAGCAGCCTCCGACAGGGATATAATTCACCCCTCCACTTT; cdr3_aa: CASSLRQGYNSPLHF
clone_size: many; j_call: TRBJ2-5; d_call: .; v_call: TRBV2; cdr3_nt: TGTGCCAGCAGTGAAGTTCAAGAGACCCAGTACTTC; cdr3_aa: CASSEVQETQYF
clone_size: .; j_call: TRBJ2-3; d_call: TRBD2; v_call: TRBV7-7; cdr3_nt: TGTGCCAGCAGCCCTCTATTAGCGGGAGGGAGCACAGATACGCAGTATTTT; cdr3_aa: CASSPLLAGGSTDTQYF
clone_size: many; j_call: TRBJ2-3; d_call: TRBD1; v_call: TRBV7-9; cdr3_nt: TGTGCCAGCAGCTTAACCCGACAGGGAAGAAGGACAGATACGCAGTATTTT; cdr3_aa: CASSLTRQGRRTDTQYF
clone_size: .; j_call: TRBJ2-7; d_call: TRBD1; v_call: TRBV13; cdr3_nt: TGTGCCAGCAGCCCCCACGACAGGGGCCACGAGCAGTACTTC; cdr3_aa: CASSPHDRGHEQYF
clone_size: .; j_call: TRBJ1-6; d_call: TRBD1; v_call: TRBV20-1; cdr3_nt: TGCAGTGCTAGAGCTGGGACAGAAATACGAGGTTCACCCCTCCACTTT; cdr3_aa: CSARAGTEIRGSPLHF
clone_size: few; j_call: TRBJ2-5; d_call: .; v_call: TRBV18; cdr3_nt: TGTGCCAGCTCACCTTCTTTAGCGGGGACAGAACGGGAGACCCAGTACTTC; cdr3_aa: CASSPSLAGTERETQYF
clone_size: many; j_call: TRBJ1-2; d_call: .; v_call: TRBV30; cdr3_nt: TGTGCCTGGAGGTCAACCGTGGGCAGGGGATATGGCTACACCTTC; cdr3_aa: CAWRSTVGRGYGYTF
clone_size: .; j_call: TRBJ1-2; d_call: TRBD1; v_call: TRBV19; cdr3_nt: TGTGCCAGTAGTATCTTCGACCGGGACAGGGAAGACTACACCTTC; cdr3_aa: CASSIFDRDREDYTF
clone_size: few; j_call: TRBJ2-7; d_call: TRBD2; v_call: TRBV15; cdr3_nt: TGTGCCACCAGCACACCCGGACTAGCGGGAGTCGAGCAGTACTTC; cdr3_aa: CATSTPGLAGVEQYF
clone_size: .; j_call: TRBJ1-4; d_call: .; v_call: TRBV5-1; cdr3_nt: TGCGCCAGCAGCTTGGAAGGCAGTACAACTAATGAAAAACTGTTTTTT; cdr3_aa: CASSLEGSTTNEKLFF